Below, 7 T cell receptor beta chains from the same sample are listed, as sequenced in a study of blood T cell repertoires in COVID-19. Produced via immunoSEQ multiplex PCR; TCRdb's table is partial and in-frame only. The sample lists about 68,000 clones; roughly 84% were seen once. Input material: peripheral blood. These receptors all stem from a man aged 50 or older with active COVID-19.

The V call is TRBV9, the J call TRBJ2-1, with D perhaps TRBD1 (6 bases). The germline gives CDR1 SGDLS, CDR2 YYNGEE. The CDR3 totals 13 residues. V lost 3 bases to trimming and J lost 4 bases, with 8 bases between them. For the CDR3, the DNA is TGTGCCAGCAGCGCACAGGGATACAATGAGCAGTTCTTC. It yields the protein CASSAQGYNEQFF. Filled out from reference TRBV9 and TRBJ2-1, the complete variable domain reads DSGVTQTPKHLITATGQRVTLRCSPRSGDLSVYWYQQSLDQGLQFLIQYYNGEERAKGNILERFSAQQFPDLHSELNLSSLELGDSALYFCASSAQGYNEQFFGPGTRLTVL.

This chain connects TRBV2 to TRBJ2-1; a weak D match, TRBD2 (6 bases). Per germline, CDR1 SNHLY and CDR2 FYNNEI. V was shortened by 6 bases and J by 0 bases, with 12 bases between the two germline ends. The CDR3 totals 15 residues. The chain's CDR3 is CASRPGLYSYNEQFF. The CDR3 region has the DNA TGTGCCAGCAGGCCGGGACTGTACTCCTACAATGAGCAGTTCTTC. The full variable domain, with the rest looked up from reference TRBV2 and TRBJ2-1, is EPEVTQTPSHQVTQMGQEVILRCVPISNHLYFYWYRQILGQKVEFLVSFYNNEISEKSEIFDDQFSVERPDGSNFTLKIRSTKLEDSAMYFCASRPGLYSYNEQFFGPGTRLTVL.

For the CDR3, the DNA is TGTGCCAGCAGCACCGGGGGAACTGGAAACACCATATATTTT. It encodes CASSTGGTGNTIYF. This chain connects TRBV7-2 to TRBJ1-3, with a tentative D call TRBD1 (5 bases). The CDR3 extends over 14 amino acids. CDR1 is SGHTA, CDR2 FQGNSA, per germline. Trimming pared 5 bases from V and 2 bases from J, leaving 10 bases between.

Points on this clone: Germline and junction disagree at one end, which may indicate a read error. The chain uses TRBV5-4 and TRBJ2-7; D perhaps matches TRBD2 (6 bases). This CDR3 contains 11 residues. CDR1 and CDR2 (germline): SGHNT, YYREEE (reference sequence). The CDR3 coding sequence is TGCGCCGGGACTGTAAACTACGAGCAGTACTTC. Residues: CAGTVNYEQYF.

The V and J genes are TRBV15 and TRBJ2-1, with 7 bases lining up with TRBD2. This CDR3 spans 17 amino acids. V lost 5 bases and J lost 9; bases outside the gene matches: 19. Per the germline V gene, CDR1 is LNHNV and CDR2 is YYDKDF (reference sequence). The CDR3 bases are TGTGCCACCAGCGGCGACTCGGGGACTACCCTAACGGGTGAGCAGTTCTTC. Translating gives CATSGDSGTTLTGEQFF.

This rearrangement joins TRBV19 to TRBJ2-7; TRBD2 agrees at 13 bases. Germline CDR1 LNHDA, CDR2 SQIVND (reference sequence). The CDR3 length is 15 residues. V lost 3 bases to trimming and J lost 4 bases; unmatched junction nucleotides: 3. The CDR3 sequence: CASSIWTSGRYEQYF. Here the CDR3 DNA reads TGTGCCAGTAGTATTTGGACTAGCGGGAGATACGAGCAGTACTTC.

The rearrangement joins TRBV6-6 to TRBJ2-1; 7 positions agree with TRBD2. The V segment lost 4 bases and the J segment 3 bases; nucleotides outside the gene matches: 6. The germline V gene has CDR1 MNHNY and CDR2 SVGAGI (reference sequence). The CDR3 runs 15 residues. CDR3 region: CASSLGLVVYNEQFF. CDR3 nucleotide sequence: TGTGCCAGCAGTTTAGGACTAGTAGTCTACAATGAGCAGTTCTTC.